Sequencing of this TCR beta chain was carried out in a study of CD4 T cells in relation to SARS-CoV-2 and coronaviruses. Study-level background: Controls used an HIV-1 Nef peptide pool or no peptide.

Regarding this clone: Its cognate antigen is unknown.

Findings and limits, study-wide: Pre-pandemic and post-infection samples never came from the same donor.

The data were produced by immunoSEQ multiplex PCR, yet TCRdb's version contains in-frame clones alone and is incomplete. The data hold some 30,000 clones, with roughly 76% observed a single time. CD4+ T cells from unexposed donors were obtained before the COVID-19 pandemic (2011-2018). The cells were cultured for about ten days before CD4+ T cells were isolated. Germline CDR1 and CDR2: MNHEY and SVGEGT. The CDR3 loop spans 14 amino acids. V dropped 6 bases and J dropped 7 bases, with 16 bases sitting between them. The origin of this receptor is a human donor in good health. Sequenced sample: CD4+ T cells from PBMCs, cultured in vitro. The chain recombines TRBV6-2 or TRBV6-3 with TRBJ1-5; D ambiguous. The CDR3 loop is CASSVSQVGQPQHF. The CDR3, as DNA: TGTGCCAGCAGCGTCTCCCAGGTAGGACAGCCCCAGCATTTT.